The clone carrying this T cell receptor beta chain was detected only once. Germline loops: CDR1 SGHRS, CDR2 YFSETQ. The CDR3 sequence is 20 residues long. The ends were cut back, 2 bases at V and 4 bases at J, with 28 bases in the middle. The sample is drawn from a study of blood T cell repertoires in COVID-19. Overall study: From T cells, B-cell-depleted T cells, or PBMCs came the material, which was cDNA or gDNA.

The repertoire was sequenced with immunoSEQ multiplex PCR; TCRdb's copy has only in-frame clones and lacks some. Of roughly 150,000 clones in the sample, approximately 86% are singletons; the top ten hold approximately 2.3%. This TCR was sampled from a woman aged 70-85 years with acute or convalescent COVID-19. Material: peripheral blood. The genes are TRBV5-1 and TRBJ1-3, with D possibly matching TRBD1 (5 bases). The CDR3 DNA reads as TGCGCCAGCAGCTTTGCATTGTCTTTTTTTGGGGGAGGCGACGGAAACACCATATATTTT. Protein: CASSFALSFFGGGDGNTIYF. The full variable domain, in which reference TRBV5-1 and TRBJ1-3 provide the parts outside the CDR3, is KAGVTQTPRYLIKTRGQQVTLSCSPISGHRSVSWYQQTPGQGLQFLFEYFSETQRNKGNFPGRFSGRQFSNSRSEMNVSTLELGDSALYLCASSFALSFFGGGDGNTIYFGEGSWLTVV.